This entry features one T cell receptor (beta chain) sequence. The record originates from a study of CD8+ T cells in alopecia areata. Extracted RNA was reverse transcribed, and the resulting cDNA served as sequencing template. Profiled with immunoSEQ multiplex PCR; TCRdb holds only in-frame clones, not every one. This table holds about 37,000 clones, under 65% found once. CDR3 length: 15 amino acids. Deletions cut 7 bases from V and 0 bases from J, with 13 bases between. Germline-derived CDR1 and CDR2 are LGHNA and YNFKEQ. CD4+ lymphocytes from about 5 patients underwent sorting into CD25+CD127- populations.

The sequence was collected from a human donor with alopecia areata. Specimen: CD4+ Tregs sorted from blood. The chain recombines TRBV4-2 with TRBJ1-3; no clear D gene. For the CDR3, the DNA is TGTGCCAGCATGCCAGCGTTGAGCTCTGGAAACACCATATATTTT. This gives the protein CASMPALSSGNTIYF.